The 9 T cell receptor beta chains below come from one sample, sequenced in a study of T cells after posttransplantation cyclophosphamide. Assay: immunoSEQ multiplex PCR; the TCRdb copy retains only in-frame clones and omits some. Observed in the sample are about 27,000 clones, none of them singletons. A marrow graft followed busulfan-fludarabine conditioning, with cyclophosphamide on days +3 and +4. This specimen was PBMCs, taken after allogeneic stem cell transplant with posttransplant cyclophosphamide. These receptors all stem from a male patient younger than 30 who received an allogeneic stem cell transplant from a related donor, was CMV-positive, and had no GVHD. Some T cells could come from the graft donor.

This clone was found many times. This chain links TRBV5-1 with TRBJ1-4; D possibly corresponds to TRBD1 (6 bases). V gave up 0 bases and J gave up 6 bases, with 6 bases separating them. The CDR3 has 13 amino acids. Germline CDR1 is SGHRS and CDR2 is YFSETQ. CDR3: CASSLGTDEKLFF. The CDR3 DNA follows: TGCGCCAGCAGCTTGGGGACAGATGAAAAACTGTTTTTT.

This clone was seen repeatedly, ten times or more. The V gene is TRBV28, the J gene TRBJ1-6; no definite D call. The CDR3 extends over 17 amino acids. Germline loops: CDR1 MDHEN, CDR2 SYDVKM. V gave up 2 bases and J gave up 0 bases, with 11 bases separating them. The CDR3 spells CASSLNSLLSYNSPLHF. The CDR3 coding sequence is TGTGCCAGCAGTTTAAACTCCCTACTCTCCTATAATTCACCCCTCCACTTT. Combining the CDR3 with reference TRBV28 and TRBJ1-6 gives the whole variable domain DVKVTQSSRYLVKRTGEKVFLECVQDMDHENMFWYRQDPGLGLRLIYFSYDVKMKEKGDIPEGYSVSREKKERFSLILESASTNQTSMYLCASSLNSLLSYNSPLHFGNGTRLTVT.

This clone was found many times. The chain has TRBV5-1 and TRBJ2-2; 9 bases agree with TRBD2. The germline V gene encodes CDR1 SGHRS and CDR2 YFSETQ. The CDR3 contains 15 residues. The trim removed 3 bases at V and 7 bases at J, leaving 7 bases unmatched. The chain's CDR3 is CASSSIAGELGELFF. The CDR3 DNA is TGCGCCAGCAGCTCAATAGCGGGAGAACTCGGGGAGCTGTTTTTT.

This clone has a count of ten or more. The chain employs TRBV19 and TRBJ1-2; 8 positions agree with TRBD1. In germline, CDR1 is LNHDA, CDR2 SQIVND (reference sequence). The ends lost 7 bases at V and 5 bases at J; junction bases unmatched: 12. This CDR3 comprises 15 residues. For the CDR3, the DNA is TGTGCCAGTACTCCGACCCCAGGGGGCGCGTATGGCTACACCTTC. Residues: CASTPTPGGAYGYTF.

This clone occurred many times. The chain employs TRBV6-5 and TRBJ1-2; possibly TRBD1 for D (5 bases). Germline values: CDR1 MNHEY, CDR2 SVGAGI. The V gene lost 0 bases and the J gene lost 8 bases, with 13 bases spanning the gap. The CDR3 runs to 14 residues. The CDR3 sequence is CASSYSVAGNGYTF. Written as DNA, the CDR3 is TGTGCCAGCAGTTACTCGGTGGCAGGGAACGGCTACACCTTC.

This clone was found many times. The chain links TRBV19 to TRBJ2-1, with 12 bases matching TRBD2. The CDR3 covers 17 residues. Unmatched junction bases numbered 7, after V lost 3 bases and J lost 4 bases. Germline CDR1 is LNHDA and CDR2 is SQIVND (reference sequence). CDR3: CASSMRRTSGTYNEQFF. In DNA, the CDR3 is TGTGCCAGTAGTATGCGGAGGACTAGCGGGACTTACAATGAGCAGTTCTTC.

As DNA, the CDR3 is TGCGCCAGCAGCTTGGCCGGTTCTAGCTTGGAGACCCAGTACTTC. It specifies CASSLAGSSLETQYF. V and J are TRBV5-1 and TRBJ2-5; D perhaps matches TRBD2 (5 bases). The germline V and J ends were trimmed by 0 bases and 5 bases, with 14 bases remaining between them. This CDR3 is built from 15 residues. In germline, CDR1 is SGHRS, CDR2 YFSETQ. The full variable domain, with the rest looked up from reference TRBV5-1 and TRBJ2-5, is KAGVTQTPRYLIKTRGQQVTLSCSPISGHRSVSWYQQTPGQGLQFLFEYFSETQRNKGNFPGRFSGRQFSNSRSEMNVSTLELGDSALYLCASSLAGSSLETQYFGPGTRLLVL.

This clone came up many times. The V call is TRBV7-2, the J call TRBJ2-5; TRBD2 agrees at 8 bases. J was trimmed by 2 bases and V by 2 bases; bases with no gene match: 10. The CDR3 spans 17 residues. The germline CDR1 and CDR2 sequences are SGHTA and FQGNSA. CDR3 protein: CASSLLQPGGVQETQYF. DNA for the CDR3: TGTGCCAGCAGCTTACTCCAACCGGGAGGGGTGCAAGAGACCCAGTACTTC.

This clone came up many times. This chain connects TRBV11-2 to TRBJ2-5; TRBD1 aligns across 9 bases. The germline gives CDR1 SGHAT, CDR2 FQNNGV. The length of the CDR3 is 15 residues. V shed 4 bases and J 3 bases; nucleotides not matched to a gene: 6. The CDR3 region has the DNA TGTGCCAGCAGCTCGAGCTGGACAGGGGAAGAGACCCAGTACTTC. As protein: CASSSSWTGEETQYF.